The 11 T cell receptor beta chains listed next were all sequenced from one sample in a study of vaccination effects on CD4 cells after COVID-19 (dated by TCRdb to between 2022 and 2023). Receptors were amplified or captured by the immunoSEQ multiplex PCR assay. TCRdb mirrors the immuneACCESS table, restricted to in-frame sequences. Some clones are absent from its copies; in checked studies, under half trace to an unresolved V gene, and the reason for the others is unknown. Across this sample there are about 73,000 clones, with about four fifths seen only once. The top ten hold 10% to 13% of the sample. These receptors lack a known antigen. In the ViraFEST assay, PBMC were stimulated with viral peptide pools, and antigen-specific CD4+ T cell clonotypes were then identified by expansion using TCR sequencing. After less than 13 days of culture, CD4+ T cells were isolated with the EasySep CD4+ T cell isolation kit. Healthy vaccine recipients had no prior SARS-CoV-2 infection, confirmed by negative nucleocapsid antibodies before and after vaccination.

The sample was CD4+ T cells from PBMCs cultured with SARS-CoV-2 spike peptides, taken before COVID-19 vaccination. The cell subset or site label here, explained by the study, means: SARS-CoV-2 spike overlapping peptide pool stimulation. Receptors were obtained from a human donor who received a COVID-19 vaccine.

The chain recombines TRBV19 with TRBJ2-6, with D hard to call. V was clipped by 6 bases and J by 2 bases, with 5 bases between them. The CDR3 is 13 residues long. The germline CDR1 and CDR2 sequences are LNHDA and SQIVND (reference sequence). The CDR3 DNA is TGTGCCAGTAGGATCGCTGGGGCCAACGTCCTGACTTTC. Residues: CASRIAGANVLTF. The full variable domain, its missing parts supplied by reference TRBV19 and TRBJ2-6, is DGGITQSPKYLFRKEGQNVTLSCEQNLNHDAMYWYRQDPGQGLRLIYYSQIVNDFQKGDIAEGYSVSREKKESFPLTVTSAQKNPTAFYLCASRIAGANVLTFGAGSRLTVL.

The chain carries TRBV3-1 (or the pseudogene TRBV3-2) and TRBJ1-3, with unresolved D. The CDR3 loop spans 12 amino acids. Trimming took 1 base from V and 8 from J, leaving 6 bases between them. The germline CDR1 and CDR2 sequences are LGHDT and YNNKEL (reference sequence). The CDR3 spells CASSQVSDTIYF. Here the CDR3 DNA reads TGTGCCAGCAGCCAAGTGTCGGACACCATATATTTT.

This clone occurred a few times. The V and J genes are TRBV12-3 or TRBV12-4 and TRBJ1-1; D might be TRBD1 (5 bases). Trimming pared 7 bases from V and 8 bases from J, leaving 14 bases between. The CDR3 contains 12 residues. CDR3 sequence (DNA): TGTGCCAGCAATACAGGCTATACCGAAGCTTTCTTT. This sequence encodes CASNTGYTEAFF.

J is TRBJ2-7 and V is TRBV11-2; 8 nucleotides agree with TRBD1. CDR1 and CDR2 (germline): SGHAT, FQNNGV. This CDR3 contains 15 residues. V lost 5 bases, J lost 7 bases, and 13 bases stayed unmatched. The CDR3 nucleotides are TGTGCCAGCAGCCAATACCCCGGGACAGGTGGGGAGCAGTACGTC. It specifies CASSQYPGTGGEQYV.

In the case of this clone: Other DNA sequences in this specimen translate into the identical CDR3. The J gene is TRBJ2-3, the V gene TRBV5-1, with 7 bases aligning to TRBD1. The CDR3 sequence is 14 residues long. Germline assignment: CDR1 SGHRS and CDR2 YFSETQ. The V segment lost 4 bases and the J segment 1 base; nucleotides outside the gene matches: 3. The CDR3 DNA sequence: TGCGCCAGCAGCCCAACAGGGGGCACAGATACGCAGTATTTT. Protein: CASSPTGGTDTQYF.

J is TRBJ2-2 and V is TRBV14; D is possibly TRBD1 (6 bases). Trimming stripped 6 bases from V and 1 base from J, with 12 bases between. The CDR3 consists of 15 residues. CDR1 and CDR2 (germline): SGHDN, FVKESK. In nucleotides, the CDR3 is TGTGCCAGCAGAAGGGACACAGTGAACACCGGGGAGCTGTTTTTT. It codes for CASRRDTVNTGELFF.

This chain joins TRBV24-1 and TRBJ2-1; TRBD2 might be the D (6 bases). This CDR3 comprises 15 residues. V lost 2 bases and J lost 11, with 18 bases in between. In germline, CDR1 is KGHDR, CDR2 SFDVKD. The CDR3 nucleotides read TGTGCCACCAGTGATTGGATTCCTGGCGGGGAGAAGCAGTTCTTC. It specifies CATSDWIPGGEKQFF.

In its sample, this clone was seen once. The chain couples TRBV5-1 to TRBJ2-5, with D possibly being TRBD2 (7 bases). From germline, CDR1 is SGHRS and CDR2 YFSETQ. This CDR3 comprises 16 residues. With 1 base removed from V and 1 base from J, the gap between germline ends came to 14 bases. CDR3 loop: CASSLLRGPLQETQYF. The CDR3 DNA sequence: TGCGCCAGCAGCTTGTTGCGGGGGCCCCTCCAAGAGACCCAGTACTTC.

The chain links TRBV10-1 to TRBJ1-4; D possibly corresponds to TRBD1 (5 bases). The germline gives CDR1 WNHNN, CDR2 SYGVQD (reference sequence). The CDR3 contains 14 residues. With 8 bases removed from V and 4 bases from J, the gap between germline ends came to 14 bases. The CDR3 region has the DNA TGCGCCAGCTATGGGGGACGGCATAATGAAAAACTGTTTTTT. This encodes CASYGGRHNEKLFF.

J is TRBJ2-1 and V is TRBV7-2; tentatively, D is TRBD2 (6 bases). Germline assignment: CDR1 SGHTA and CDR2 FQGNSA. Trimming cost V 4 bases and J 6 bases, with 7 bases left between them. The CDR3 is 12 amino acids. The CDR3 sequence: CASSWRGNEQFF. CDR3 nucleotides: TGTGCCAGCAGCTGGAGGGGCAATGAGCAGTTCTTC.

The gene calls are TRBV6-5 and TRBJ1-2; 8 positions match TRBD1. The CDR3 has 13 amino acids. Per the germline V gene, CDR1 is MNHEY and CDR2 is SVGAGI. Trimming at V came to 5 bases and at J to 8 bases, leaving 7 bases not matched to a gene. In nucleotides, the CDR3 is TGTGCCAGCAGTAGAGACAGGGGCAGCGGCTACACCTTC. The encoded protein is CASSRDRGSGYTF.